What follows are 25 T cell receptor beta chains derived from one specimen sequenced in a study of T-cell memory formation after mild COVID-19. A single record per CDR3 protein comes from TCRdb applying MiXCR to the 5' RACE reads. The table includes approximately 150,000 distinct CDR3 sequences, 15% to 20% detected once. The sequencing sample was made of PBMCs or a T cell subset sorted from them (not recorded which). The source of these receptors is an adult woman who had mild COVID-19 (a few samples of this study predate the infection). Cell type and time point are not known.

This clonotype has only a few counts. The chain's CDR3 is CASSQNGGTYNEQFF. The CDR3 nucleotides read TGCGCCAGCAGCCAGAACGGGGGCACCTACAATGAGCAGTTCTTC. The genes are TRBV5-1 and TRBJ2-1; D is possibly TRBD1 or TRBD2 (6 bases each). The CDR3 totals 15 residues. From germline, CDR1 is SGHRS and CDR2 YFSETQ. The germline V and J ends were trimmed by 4 bases and 2 bases, with 13 bases remaining between them.

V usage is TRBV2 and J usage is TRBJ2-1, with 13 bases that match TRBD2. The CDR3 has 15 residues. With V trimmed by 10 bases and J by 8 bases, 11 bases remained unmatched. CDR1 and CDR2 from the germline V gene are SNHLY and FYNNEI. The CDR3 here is CATLLAGGPGYEQFF. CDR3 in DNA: TGTGCCACCTTACTAGCGGGGGGGCCCGGGTATGAGCAGTTCTTC.

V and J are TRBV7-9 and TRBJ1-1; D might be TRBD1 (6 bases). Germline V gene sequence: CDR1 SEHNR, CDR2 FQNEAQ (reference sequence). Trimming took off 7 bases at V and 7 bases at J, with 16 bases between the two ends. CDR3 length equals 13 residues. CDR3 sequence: CASNKGVRGEAFF. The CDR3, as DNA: TGTGCCAGCAACAAGGGGGTTCGGGGTGAAGCTTTCTTT.

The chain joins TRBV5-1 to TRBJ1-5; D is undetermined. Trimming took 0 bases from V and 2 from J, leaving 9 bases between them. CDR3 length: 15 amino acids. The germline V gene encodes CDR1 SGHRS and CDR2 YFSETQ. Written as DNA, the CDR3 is TGCGCCAGCAGCTTGGATGGACGCGGCAATCAGCCCCAGCATTTT. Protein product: CASSLDGRGNQPQHF.

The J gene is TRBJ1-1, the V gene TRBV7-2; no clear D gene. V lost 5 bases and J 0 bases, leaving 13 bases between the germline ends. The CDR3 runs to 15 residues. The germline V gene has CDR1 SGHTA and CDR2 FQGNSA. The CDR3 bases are TGTGCCAGCAGCCGGGGTCTTACCATGAACACTGAAGCTTTCTTT. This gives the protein CASSRGLTMNTEAFF.

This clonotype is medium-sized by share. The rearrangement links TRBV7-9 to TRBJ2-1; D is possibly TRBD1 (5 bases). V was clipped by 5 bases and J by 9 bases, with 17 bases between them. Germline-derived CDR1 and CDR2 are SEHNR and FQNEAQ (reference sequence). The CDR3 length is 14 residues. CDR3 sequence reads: CASSPRAGKGEQFF. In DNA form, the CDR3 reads TGTGCCAGCAGCCCAAGGGCAGGGAAGGGTGAGCAGTTCTTC.

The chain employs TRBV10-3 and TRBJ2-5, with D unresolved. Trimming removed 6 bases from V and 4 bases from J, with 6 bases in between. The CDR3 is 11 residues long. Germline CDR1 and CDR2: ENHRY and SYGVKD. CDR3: CAISLGETQYF. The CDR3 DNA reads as TGTGCCATCAGCTTAGGAGAGACCCAGTACTTC.

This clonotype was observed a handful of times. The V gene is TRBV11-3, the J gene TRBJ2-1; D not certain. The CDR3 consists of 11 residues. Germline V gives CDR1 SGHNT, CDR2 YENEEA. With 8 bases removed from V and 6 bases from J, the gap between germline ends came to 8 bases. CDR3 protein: CASRFSNEQFF. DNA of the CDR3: TGTGCCAGCCGATTTAGCAATGAGCAGTTCTTC.

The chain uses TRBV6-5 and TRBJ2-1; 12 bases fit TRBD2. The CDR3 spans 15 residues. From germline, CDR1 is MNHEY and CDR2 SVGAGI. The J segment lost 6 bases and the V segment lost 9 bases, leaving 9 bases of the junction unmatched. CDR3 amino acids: CARSRTSGIPNEQFF. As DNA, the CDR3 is TGTGCCAGAAGCCGGACTAGCGGGATTCCCAATGAGCAGTTCTTC.

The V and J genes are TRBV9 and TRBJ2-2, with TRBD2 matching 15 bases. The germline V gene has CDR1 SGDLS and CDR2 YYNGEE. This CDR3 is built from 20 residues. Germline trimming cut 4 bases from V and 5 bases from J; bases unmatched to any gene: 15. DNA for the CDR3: TGTGCCAGCAGCAAGACTCCGGGACTAGCGGGAGGCGCCATTACCGGGGAGCTGTTTTTT. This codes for CASSKTPGLAGGAITGELFF.

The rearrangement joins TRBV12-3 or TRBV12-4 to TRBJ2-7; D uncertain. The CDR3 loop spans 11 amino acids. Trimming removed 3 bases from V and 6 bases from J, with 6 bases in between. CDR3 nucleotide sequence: TGTGCCAGCAGTTTTGTGGGCGAGCAGTACTTC. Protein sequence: CASSFVGEQYF.

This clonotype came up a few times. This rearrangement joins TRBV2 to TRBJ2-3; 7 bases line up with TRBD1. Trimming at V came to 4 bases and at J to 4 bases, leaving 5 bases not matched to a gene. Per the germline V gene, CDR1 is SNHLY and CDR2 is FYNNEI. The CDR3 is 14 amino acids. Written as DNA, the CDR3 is TGTGCCAGCAGTGGACAGGGTTTGGCAGATACGCAGTATTTT. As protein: CASSGQGLADTQYF.

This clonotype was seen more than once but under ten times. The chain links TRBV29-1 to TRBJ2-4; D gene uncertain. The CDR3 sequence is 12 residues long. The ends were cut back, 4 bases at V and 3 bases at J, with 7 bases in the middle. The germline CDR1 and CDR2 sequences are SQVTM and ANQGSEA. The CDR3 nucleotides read TGCAGCGTTGTCATGGGCAAAAACATTCAGTACTTC. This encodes CSVVMGKNIQYF. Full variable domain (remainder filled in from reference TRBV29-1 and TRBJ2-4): SAVISQKPSRDICQRGTSLTIQCQVDSQVTMMFWYRQQPGQSLTLIATANQGSEATYESGFVIDKFPISRPNLTFSTLTVSNMSPEDSSIYLCSVVMGKNIQYFGAGTRLSVL.

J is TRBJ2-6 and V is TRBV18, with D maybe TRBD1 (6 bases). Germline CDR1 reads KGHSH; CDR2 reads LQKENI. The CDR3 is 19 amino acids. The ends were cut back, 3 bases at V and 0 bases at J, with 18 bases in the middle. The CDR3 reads CASSPTGHAESSGANVLTF. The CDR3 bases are TGTGCCAGCTCACCCACAGGGCACGCTGAGAGCTCTGGGGCCAACGTCCTGACTTTC.

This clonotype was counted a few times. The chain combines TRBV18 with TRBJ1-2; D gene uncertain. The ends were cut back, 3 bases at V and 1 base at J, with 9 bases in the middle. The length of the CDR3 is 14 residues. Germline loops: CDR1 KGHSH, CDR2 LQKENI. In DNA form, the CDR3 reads TGTGCCAGCTCACCTATGAACGATAACTATGGCTACACCTTC. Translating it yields CASSPMNDNYGYTF. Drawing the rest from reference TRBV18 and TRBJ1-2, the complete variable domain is NAGVMQNPRHLVRRRGQEARLRCSPMKGHSHVYWYRQLPEEGLKFMVYLQKENIIDESGMPKERFSAEFPKEGPSILRIQQVVRGDSAAYFCASSPMNDNYGYTFGSGTRLTVV.

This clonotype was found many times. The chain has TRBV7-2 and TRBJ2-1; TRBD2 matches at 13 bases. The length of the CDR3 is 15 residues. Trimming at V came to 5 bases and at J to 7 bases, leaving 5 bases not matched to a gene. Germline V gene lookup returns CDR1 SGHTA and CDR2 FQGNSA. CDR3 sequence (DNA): TGTGCCAGCAGCCCCGGGACTAGCGGGATGAATGAGCAGTTCTTC. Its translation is CASSPGTSGMNEQFF.

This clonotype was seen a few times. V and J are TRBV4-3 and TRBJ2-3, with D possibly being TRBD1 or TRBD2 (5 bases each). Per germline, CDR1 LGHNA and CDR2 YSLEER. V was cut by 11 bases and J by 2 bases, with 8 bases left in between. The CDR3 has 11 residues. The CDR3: CARGDTDTQYF. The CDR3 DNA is TGCGCCCGAGGGGACACAGATACGCAGTATTTT.

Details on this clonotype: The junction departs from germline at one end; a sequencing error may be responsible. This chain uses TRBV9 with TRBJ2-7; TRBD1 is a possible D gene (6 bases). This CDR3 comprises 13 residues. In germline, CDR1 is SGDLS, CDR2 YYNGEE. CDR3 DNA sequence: TGTGCCAGCAGCGCCAAGACCGGGACACCGATACACTTC. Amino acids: CASSAKTGTPIHF.

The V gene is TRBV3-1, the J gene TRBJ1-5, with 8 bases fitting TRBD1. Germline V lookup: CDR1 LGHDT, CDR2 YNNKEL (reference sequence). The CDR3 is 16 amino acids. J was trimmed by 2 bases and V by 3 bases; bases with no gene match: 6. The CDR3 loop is CASSHQGAVGNQPQHF. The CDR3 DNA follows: TGTGCCAGCAGCCATCAGGGGGCGGTGGGCAATCAGCCCCAGCATTTT.

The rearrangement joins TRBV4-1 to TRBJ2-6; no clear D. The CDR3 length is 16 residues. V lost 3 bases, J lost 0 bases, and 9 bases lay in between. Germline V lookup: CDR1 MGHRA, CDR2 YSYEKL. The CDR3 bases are TGCGCCAGCAGCCATGGACGTCGCTCTGGGGCCAACGTCCTGACTTTC. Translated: CASSHGRRSGANVLTF.

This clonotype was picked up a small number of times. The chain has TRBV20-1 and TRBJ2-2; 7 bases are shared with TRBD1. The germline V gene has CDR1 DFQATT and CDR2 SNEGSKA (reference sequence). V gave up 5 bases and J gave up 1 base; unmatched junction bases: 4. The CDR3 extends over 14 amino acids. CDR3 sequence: CSAPGQMNTGELFF. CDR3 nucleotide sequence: TGCAGTGCTCCGGGACAGATGAACACCGGGGAGCTGTTTTTT.

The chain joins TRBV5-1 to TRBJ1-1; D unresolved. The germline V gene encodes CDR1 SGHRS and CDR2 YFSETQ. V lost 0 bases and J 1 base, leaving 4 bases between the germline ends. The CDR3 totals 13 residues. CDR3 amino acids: CASSLAWNTEAFF. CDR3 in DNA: TGCGCCAGCAGCTTGGCGTGGAACACTGAAGCTTTCTTT.

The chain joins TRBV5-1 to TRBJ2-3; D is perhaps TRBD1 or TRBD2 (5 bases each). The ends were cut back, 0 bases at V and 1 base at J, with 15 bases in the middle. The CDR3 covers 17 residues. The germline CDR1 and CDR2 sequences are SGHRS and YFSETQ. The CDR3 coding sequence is TGCGCCAGCAGCTTGGTCCGGGACCGCGACCGCACAGATACGCAGTATTTT. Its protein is CASSLVRDRDRTDTQYF. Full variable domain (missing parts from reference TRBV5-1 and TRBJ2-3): KAGVTQTPRYLIKTRGQQVTLSCSPISGHRSVSWYQQTPGQGLQFLFEYFSETQRNKGNFPGRFSGRQFSNSRSEMNVSTLELGDSALYLCASSLVRDRDRTDTQYFGPGTRLTVL.

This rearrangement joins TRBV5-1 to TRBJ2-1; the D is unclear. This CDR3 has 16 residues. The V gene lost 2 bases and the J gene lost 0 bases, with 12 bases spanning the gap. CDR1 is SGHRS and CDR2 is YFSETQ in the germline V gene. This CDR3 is CASSFEGSYSYNEQFF. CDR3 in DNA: TGCGCCAGCAGCTTTGAAGGGTCTTACTCCTACAATGAGCAGTTCTTC.

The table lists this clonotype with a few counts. The CDR3 sequence: CASSSAGTGGPIEQYF. The CDR3 coding sequence is TGTGCCAGCAGTTCTGCTGGGACAGGGGGCCCCATCGAGCAGTATTTT. The chain has TRBV12-3 or TRBV12-4 and TRBJ2-3; 12 bases agree with TRBD1. The CDR3 consists of 16 residues. J gave up 11 bases and V 4 bases, and 13 bases lay outside the gene matches.